This TCR beta chain derives from a study of blood T cell repertoires in COVID-19. Whole-study context: COVID-19 samples collected from the United States, Italy and Spain covered acute and convalescent phases. In each case, the material was cDNA or gDNA derived from T cells, B-cell-depleted T cells, or PBMCs.

Original analysis: Estimation of nucleated cell counts was performed using reference gene primer amplification. Here immunoSEQ multiplex PCR was the method, and the copy in TCRdb shows in-frame clones only, minus some. Clone size and V and J calls were adopted from that table, with D and trimming inferred from the DNA. The sample contains under 250,000 clones, 88% of which appear only once. It was during active infection that Seattle patients were enrolled and then longitudinally followed. Germline V lookup: CDR1 SGHDT, CDR2 YYEEEE. V dropped 1 base and J dropped 5 bases, with 7 bases sitting between them. The CDR3 runs to 12 residues.

V usage is TRBV5-6 and J usage is TRBJ2-7, with D maybe TRBD2 (5 bases). The specimen sequenced was peripheral blood. The origin of this receptor is a woman younger than 45 with COVID-19, enrolled during active disease. CDR3 nucleotides: TGTGCCAGCAGCTTGCTAGCCCACGAGCAGTACTTC. The encoded protein is CASSLLAHEQYF.